These 21 T cell receptor beta chains originate from one sample sequenced in a study of breast tumors, draining lymph nodes, adjacent tissues. Breast cancer patients provided tissue from their axillary draining lymph nodes. TCRdb recomputed calls from the multiplex PCR reads with MiXCR, one row per CDR3 protein. Of approximately 300,000 distinct CDR3 sequences detected, around 31% appear once; the ten largest clones hold 1.1%. The sequenced sample consisted of axillary lymph node tissue. These receptors were taken from a female donor with breast cancer. Some clones in this sample may be carry-over from other donors' samples.

On this clonotype itself: A much larger clonotype is one base distant, so this may be a read error. The chain combines TRBV11-2 with TRBJ2-7; 10 bases line up with TRBD2. The CDR3 loop spans 14 amino acids. Germline values: CDR1 SGHAT, CDR2 FQNNGV. In nucleotides, the CDR3 is TGTGCCGGCAGCCAGCGGGAGGGCCTCCACGAGCAGTACTTC. Translation gives CAGSQREGLHEQYF.

This clonotype occurred many times. The chain combines TRBV6-1 with TRBJ1-5; TRBD1 might be the D (6 bases). This CDR3 spans 16 amino acids. The germline V and J ends were trimmed by 8 bases and 1 base, with 18 bases remaining between them. Looked up from germline, CDR1 is MNHNS and CDR2 is SASEGT. CDR3 bases: TGTGCCAGCGCACGATCAGGGGCTGGCAGCAATCAGCCCCAGCATTTT. Its protein product is CASARSGAGSNQPQHF.

In the case of this clonotype: A much bigger clone sits one base away, suggesting this may be a read error. This chain links TRBV12-3 or TRBV12-4 with TRBJ2-7, with 12 bases fitting TRBD1. The length of the CDR3 is 16 residues. In nucleotides, the CDR3 is TGTGCCCGCAGCAAAACCGGGACAGGGGGCTTCTACGAGCAGTACTTC. Its protein product is CARSKTGTGGFYEQYF.

This clonotype showed up many times. The chain uses TRBV9 and TRBJ2-2, with D possibly being TRBD2 (5 bases). The CDR3 loop spans 14 amino acids. CDR1 SGDLS and CDR2 YYNGEE come from the germline V gene. The V end was cut by 1 base, the J end by 3 bases, with 7 bases between. In DNA form, the CDR3 reads TGTGCCAGCAGCGTATTGAGGGACACCGGGGAGCTGTTTTTT. Encoded protein: CASSVLRDTGELFF.

This clonotype was detected once. This chain connects TRBV4-2 to TRBJ1-1, with 11 bases that match TRBD1. Trimming removed 1 base from V and 2 bases from J; junction bases left unmatched: 6. This CDR3 spans 17 amino acids. Germline CDR1 reads LGHNA; CDR2 reads YNFKEQ. The CDR3 sequence: CASSQGPGTGGNTEAFF. The DNA for the CDR3 is TGTGCCAGCAGCCAAGGTCCAGGGACAGGGGGTAACACTGAAGCTTTCTTT.

This clonotype has more than one count but fewer than ten. This CDR3 reads CASLRTGGSYEQYF. The DNA for the CDR3 is TGTGCCAGCCTTCGGACAGGCGGCTCCTACGAGCAGTACTTC. This sequence joins TRBV28 and TRBJ2-7; 7 positions agree with TRBD1. The ends lost 8 bases at V and 0 bases at J; junction bases unmatched: 7. The CDR3 spans 14 residues. Germline CDR1 reads MDHEN; CDR2 reads SYDVKM. The entire variable domain, with the rest obtained from reference TRBV28 and TRBJ2-7, is as follows: DVKVTQSSRYLVKRTGEKVFLECVQDMDHENMFWYRQDPGLGLRLIYFSYDVKMKEKGDIPEGYSVSREKKERFSLILESASTNQTSMYLCASLRTGGSYEQYFGPGTRLTVT.

The gene calls are TRBV29-1 and TRBJ2-5, with TRBD2 as a possible D gene (5 bases). Per the germline V gene, CDR1 is SQVTM and CDR2 is ANQGSEA. The CDR3 runs to 14 residues. V shed 7 bases and J shed 2 bases, with 17 bases lying between them. The CDR3: CSARTIPGQETQYF. CDR3 coding DNA: TGCAGCGCTCGGACGATACCGGGGCAAGAGACCCAGTACTTC.

This clonotype was counted ten times or more. The chain combines TRBV11-2 with TRBJ1-2; 8 nucleotides align to TRBD1. The CDR3 runs 16 residues. In germline, CDR1 is SGHAT, CDR2 FQNNGV. With V trimmed by 0 bases and J by 7 bases, 10 bases remained unmatched. The CDR3 sequence: CASSLDGGYRGSGYTF. In DNA, the CDR3 is TGTGCCAGCAGCTTAGATGGAGGTTACAGGGGGTCTGGCTACACCTTC.

This clonotype was seen a handful of times. The chain's CDR3 is CASSRRGMSTDTQYF. DNA for the CDR3: TGTGCCAGCTCAAGACGTGGGATGAGCACAGATACGCAGTATTTT. The chain combines TRBV18 with TRBJ2-3; no clear D gene. The V end lost 5 bases, the J end lost 0 bases, and 12 bases lay between the germline ends. The CDR3 loop spans 15 amino acids. Germline CDR1 is KGHSH and CDR2 is LQKENI. The entire variable domain, with the rest obtained from reference TRBV18 and TRBJ2-3, is as follows: NAGVMQNPRHLVRRRGQEARLRCSPMKGHSHVYWYRQLPEEGLKFMVYLQKENIIDESGMPKERFSAEFPKEGPSILRIQQVVRGDSAAYFCASSRRGMSTDTQYFGPGTRLTVL.

As to this clonotype: The germline gene is not matched at one end of the junction; a read error may be the cause. Here the CDR3 DNA reads TGTGCCAGCAGACCTAGCGGGGGGAACACCAGGGAGCTGTTTTTT. This gives the protein CASRPSGGNTRELFF. This sequence joins TRBV12-3 or TRBV12-4 and TRBJ2-2; 11 nucleotides align to TRBD2. CDR3 length: 15 residues.

In this sample, this clonotype turned up many times. This CDR3 is CASSPSGGGETQYF. Written as DNA, the CDR3 is TGTGCCAGTAGTCCTAGCGGAGGTGGGGAGACCCAGTACTTC. The chain carries TRBV19 and TRBJ2-5; 7 bases are shared with TRBD2. The CDR3 contains 14 residues. V was pared by 5 bases and J by 5 bases, with 8 bases of the junction left unmatched. Germline CDR1 reads LNHDA; CDR2 reads SQIVND (reference sequence). The full variable domain, with the rest looked up from reference TRBV19 and TRBJ2-5, is DGGITQSPKYLFRKEGQNVTLSCEQNLNHDAMYWYRQDPGQGLRLIYYSQIVNDFQKGDIAEGYSVSREKKESFPLTVTSAQKNPTAFYLCASSPSGGGETQYFGPGTRLLVL.

The chain joins TRBV11-2 to TRBJ2-2, with TRBD2 matching over 8 bases. Germline CDR1 SGHAT, CDR2 FQNNGV. With V trimmed by 5 bases and J by 2 bases, 7 bases remained unmatched. CDR3 size: 16 residues. CDR3 nucleotide sequence: TGTGCCAGCAGCCCGGGACTAGTGGGAAACACCGGGGAGCTGTTTTTT. Translated, it gives CASSPGLVGNTGELFF.

This clonotype came up many times. This sequence joins TRBV6-5 and TRBJ1-4; maybe TRBD1 (5 bases). CDR3 length equals 14 residues. The germline V gene has CDR1 MNHEY and CDR2 SVGAGI. The V and J ends lost 2 bases and 7 bases respectively, with 11 bases between them. Here the CDR3 reads CASSYQGLGEKLFF. Written as DNA, the CDR3 is TGTGCCAGCAGTTACCAGGGTTTAGGTGAAAAACTGTTTTTT.

Regarding this clonotype: This may be a read error, as it is one base from a much larger clone. The J gene is TRBJ2-5, the V gene TRBV5-4; the D gene could be TRBD1 or TRBD2 (5 bases each). Germline CDR1 and CDR2: SGHNT and YYREEE (reference sequence). CDR3 length: 14 residues. The CDR3 DNA sequence: TGTGCCAGCAGCTTGGAGGGGCAGGGAGAGGCCCAGTACTTC. Its protein product is CASSLEGQGEAQYF. The entire variable domain, with the rest obtained from reference TRBV5-4 and TRBJ2-5, is as follows: ETGVTQSPTHLIKTRGQQVTLRCSSQSGHNTVSWYQQALGQGPQFIFQYYREEENGRGNFPPRFSGLQFPNYSSELNVNALELDDSALYLCASSLEGQGEAQYFGPGTRLLVL.

Worth noting for this clonotype: This could be a read error, since a much larger clone is one nucleotide away. The genes are TRBV12-3 or TRBV12-4 and TRBJ2-7; D is possibly TRBD2 (7 bases). This CDR3 is built from 15 residues. V shed 3 bases and J shed 3 bases, with 15 bases lying between them. The CDR3 loop reads CASSFRGASSYEQYF. The CDR3 DNA reads TGTGCCAGCAGTTTTCGGGGGGCTAGCAGCTACGAGCAGTACTTC.

This chain joins TRBV10-3 and TRBJ2-3; TRBD2 matches at 7 bases. V trimming: 0 bases; J trimming: 0 bases; junction bases outside the gene matches: 3. The CDR3 consists of 16 residues. Germline V gene sequence: CDR1 ENHRY, CDR2 SYGVKD. The CDR3 sequence: CAISESQAGSTDTQYF. The CDR3 DNA follows: TGTGCCATCAGTGAGTCACAAGCGGGGAGCACAGATACGCAGTATTTT.

This clonotype was counted at least ten times. The V gene is TRBV10-3, the J gene TRBJ2-3; D perhaps matches TRBD1 (5 bases). This CDR3 contains 13 residues. Germline values: CDR1 ENHRY, CDR2 SYGVKD. Trimming stripped 7 bases from V and 8 bases from J, with 16 bases between. The CDR3 sequence is CAIKAPLGATQYF. In DNA form, the CDR3 reads TGTGCCATCAAGGCACCCCTAGGGGCTACGCAGTATTTT.

Worth noting for this clonotype: A much larger clone differs from this one at a single base, so this may be a read error. V is TRBV20-1 and J is TRBJ2-1; 12 nucleotides agree with TRBD2. J gave up 9 bases and V 6 bases, and 15 bases lay outside the gene matches. Germline values: CDR1 DFQATT, CDR2 SNEGSKA (reference sequence). The CDR3 covers 16 residues. CDR3 sequence reads: CSARSRTSGINSEQFF. The CDR3 nucleotides are TGCAGTGCGAGGTCGAGGACTAGCGGGATCAACAGTGAGCAGTTCTTC.

Worth noting for this clonotype: The conserved closing phenylalanine or tryptophan is absent in this CDR3, likely reflecting a read error. The chain joins TRBV19 to TRBJ2-1; D unclear. V lost 1 base to trimming and J lost 0 bases, with 10 bases between them. Germline loops: CDR1 LNHDA, CDR2 SQIVND (reference sequence). This CDR3 has 16 amino acids. The CDR3 loop is CASSIGGANSYNEQFS. The CDR3 DNA sequence: TGTGCCAGTAGTATAGGTGGCGCCAACTCCTACAATGAGCAGTTCTCC.

At least ten counts were recorded for this clonotype. CDR3 coding DNA: TGCAGTGCTAGAGATACTAGGGGGGGAATGATGTACGAGCAGTACTTC. Protein product: CSARDTRGGMMYEQYF. J is TRBJ2-7 and V is TRBV20-1, with D perhaps matching TRBD2 (7 bases). The CDR3 totals 16 residues. Germline V gene lookup returns CDR1 DFQATT and CDR2 SNEGSKA (reference sequence). V was pared by 0 bases and J by 4 bases, with 19 bases between.

On this clonotype: A junction boundary mismatches the germline segment, possibly from a read error. CDR3 bases: TGTGCCAGCAGCTCAAGACTAGCGGACACAGATACGCAGTGTTTT. Translating gives CASSSRLADTDTQCF. The chain recombines TRBV7-3 with TRBJ2-3; 9 bases align to TRBD2. Germline-derived CDR1 and CDR2 are SGHTA and FQGTGA. The CDR3 sequence is 15 residues long.